Listed below are T cell receptor beta chains from one sample, sequenced in a study of blood T cell repertoires in COVID-19. Clones were sequenced by immunoSEQ multiplex PCR, and TCRdb holds only the in-frame ones, with some missing. The sample lists some 80,000 clones; about 82% were seen once. The sequencing input was peripheral blood. The receptors here all came from a man aged 45-65 years with COVID-19, enrolled during active disease. Both conserved end residues are part of each CDR3. Each record gives: J gene, V gene, CDR3 protein.

>TRBJ2-7|TRBV9
CASSEPSLAGEQYF
>TRBJ2-7|TRBV3-1/TRBV3-2
CASSQANYEQYF
>TRBJ2-7|TRBV20-1
CSASVFTGWNSYEQYF
>TRBJ2-3|TRBV15
CATSRDGGVGTDTQYF
>TRBJ2-1|TRBV19
CATTRGSSYNEQFF
>TRBJ2-7|TRBV5-8
CASSFRGSYEQYF
>TRBJ2-5|TRBV6-6
CASSYGRQETQYF
>TRBJ1-5|TRBV6-5
CASSSGNQPQHF
>TRBJ1-4|TRBV10-3
CAISGTQGESFEKLFF
>TRBJ2-5|TRBV6-4
CATLTGETQYF
>TRBJ1-4|TRBV10-3
CAISRTGSNEKLFF
>TRBJ2-3|TRBV6-2/TRBV6-3
CASSPLGRETGTDTQYF
>TRBJ2-1|TRBV7-6
CASSLAAGTGHNEQFF
>TRBJ2-7|TRBV27
CASSPKTGARAYEQYF
>TRBJ2-1|TRBV3-1/TRBV3-2
CASSQAGLGGLAYNEQFF
>TRBJ2-6|TRBV6-5
CASSTGAGANVLTF
>TRBJ1-2|TRBV24-1
CATSEAAGQGMYGYTF
>TRBJ1-4|TRBV6-5
CASSYSNRPNEKLFF
>TRBJ2-7|TRBV6-5
CASKVGEVGEQYF
>TRBJ2-7|TRBV6-5
CATVGTEYEQYF
>TRBJ1-2|TRBV28
CASSLSLTGGYGYTF
>TRBJ1-5|TRBV28
CASSSLRGQPQHF
>TRBJ2-2|TRBV19
CASSIWSGELFF
>TRBJ1-5|TRBV19
CASSLRTGGSRGQPQHF
>TRBJ2-1|TRBV11-2
CASSPRQGQGHEQFF
>TRBJ1-1|TRBV28
CASRAGTGNTEAFF
>TRBJ1-1|TRBV2
CASTALMNTEAFF
>TRBJ1-2|TRBV7-8
CASSDAGDGYTF
>TRBJ1-6|TRBV11-2
CASSVGGSYNSPLHF
>TRBJ2-5|TRBV29-1
CSVEERGGETQYF
>TRBJ1-5|TRBV4-3
CASSQERGQPQHF
>TRBJ2-7|TRBV11-2
CASSLDRAQGSYEQYF
>TRBJ2-5|TRBV7-7
CASSPLAVQETQYF
>TRBJ2-1|TRBV29-1
CSVRSPSGRVSNEQFF
>TRBJ2-7|TRBV28
CASRGGSRYEQYF